The 5 T cell receptor beta chains below all came from one sample that was sequenced in a study of blood T cell repertoires in COVID-19. Measured with immunoSEQ multiplex PCR; TCRdb has only the in-frame clones, and not every one. Of about 320,000 clones detected, more than 90% appear once; the ten largest clones hold 2.6%. The sample taken for sequencing was PBMCs or T cells enriched from blood (not recorded which). The receptors stem from a man in his 60s who had recovered from COVID-19.

The chain joins TRBV24-1 to TRBJ2-3; 7 nucleotides match TRBD1. Per germline, CDR1 KGHDR and CDR2 SFDVKD. V lost 9 bases and J lost 1; bases outside the gene matches: 12. The CDR3 loop spans 16 amino acids. CDR3 residues: CATEGGAALGTDTQYF. DNA of the CDR3: TGTGCCACCGAAGGGGGCGCCGCCCTCGGCACAGATACGCAGTATTTT.

The rearrangement joins TRBV2 to TRBJ1-5; 10 bases fit TRBD1. This CDR3 has 14 residues. Germline trimming cut 5 bases from V and 5 bases from J; bases unmatched to any gene: 3. Germline V lookup: CDR1 SNHLY, CDR2 FYNNEI. This CDR3 reads CASSPDRGHQPQHF. CDR3 coding DNA: TGTGCCAGCAGTCCAGACAGGGGGCATCAGCCCCAGCATTTT.

The rearrangement joins TRBV27 to TRBJ2-2; D unresolved. V lost 8 bases and J 0 bases, leaving 16 bases between the germline ends. CDR1 and CDR2 from the germline V gene are MNHEY and SMNVEV (reference sequence). The CDR3 is made up of 16 amino acids. As DNA, the CDR3 is TGTGCCAGCGGATACCGGCGGAGCTCGAACACCGGGGAGCTGTTTTTT. Protein sequence: CASGYRRSSNTGELFF.

This chain joins TRBV28 and TRBJ1-2; D gene unclear. Germline loops: CDR1 MDHEN, CDR2 SYDVKM. Between the trimmed V and J ends, which lost 6 bases and 6 bases, there was a span of 26 bases. This CDR3 has 17 amino acids. CDR3 DNA sequence: TGTGCCAGCAGCCCCTCTCACGCCAATGGCCTCAAACATGGCTACACCTTC. As protein: CASSPSHANGLKHGYTF.

The chain uses TRBV9 and TRBJ2-5, with 8 bases fitting TRBD2. Germline values: CDR1 SGDLS, CDR2 YYNGEE. CDR3 length: 16 residues. Unmatched junction bases numbered 13, after V lost 4 bases and J lost 5 bases. CDR3 nucleotides: TGTGCCAGCAGCCCGCCCTCCAACGGGAGGGTCGAGACCCAGTACTTC. Protein sequence: CASSPPSNGRVETQYF. Variable domain in full (rest from reference TRBV9 and TRBJ2-5): DSGVTQTPKHLITATGQRVTLRCSPRSGDLSVYWYQQSLDQGLQFLIQYYNGEERAKGNILERFSAQQFPDLHSELNLSSLELGDSALYFCASSPPSNGRVETQYFGPGTRLLVL.